This T cell receptor (beta chain) was obtained from a study of blood T cells in healthy people across ages. Germline V lookup: CDR1 WSHSY, CDR2 SAAADI. This CDR3 contains 13 residues. Through a sample-barcoded 5' primer and a J-beta primer mix, a second PCR was run for roughly 6 to 11 cycles. From the 5' RACE reads, TCRdb called clonotypes with MiXCR, one entry per CDR3 protein. The sample contains roughly 700,000 distinct CDR3 sequences, approximately 25% of which appear only once. The sample also formed part of further work on T cells of mothers and their children. As that study records: The authors found no persistent microchimeric T cell clones.

The gene calls are TRBV10-2 and TRBJ2-5; no clear D. The assigned J gene may be wrong: the sequence end matches TRBJ2-7 better. The sample taken for sequencing was blood. The receptor was isolated from a boy aged 5-17 years in good health. CDR3 region: CASSEMGYYEQYF. The CDR3, as DNA: TGCGCCAGCAGTGAGATGGGTTACTACGAGCAGTACTTC.